Detailed here is one T cell receptor beta chain. Its matching antigen is unknown. The data were produced by immunoSEQ multiplex PCR, yet TCRdb's version contains in-frame clones alone and is incomplete. Here the sample spans around 120,000 clones, roughly 85% being singletons. Germline V gene sequence: CDR1 SGHKS, CDR2 YYEKEE (reference sequence). The CDR3 has 14 amino acids. Trimming stripped 6 bases from V and 2 bases from J, with 11 bases between. This entry is derived from a study of T cell responses to AZD1222 COVID-19 vaccine. Study findings and constraints: There were mostly white British donors and more females than males, and clonal diversity was possibly underestimated. Just 5 to 7 AZD1222 recipients were seropositive at baseline. At 160-218 and 743-854, vaccine-associated CD4 TCRs were dominant, and they spanned spike.

Sequenced here: peripheral blood, sampled on day 0 of MenACWY control vaccination. The V gene is TRBV5-5, the J gene TRBJ1-4; weak D call: TRBD1 (5 bases). The receptor's source is an adult in good health. CDR3 bases: TGTGCCAGCATGGACACGACTACTAATGAAAAACTGTTTTTT. It encodes CASMDTTTNEKLFF.